Listed below are T cell receptor beta chains from one sample, sequenced in a study of cytotoxic CD8 clonotypes in ibrutinib-treated CLL. The table came from immunoSEQ multiplex PCR; TCRdb's copy has only in-frame clones and leaves some out. The sample lists about 300,000 clones, roughly three quarters seen once, with around 6% in the top ten. The sample in question was PBMCs, obtained at disease progression, from a patient treated with ibrutinib. The receptors were gathered from a human donor with chronic lymphocytic leukemia. The CDR3 runs from the conserved cysteine through the conserved F or W. D genes are given only for firm matches. A clone size is listed for some rows: how often the clone was seen (once, few, many), or a class if it is expanded.

TRBV5-6	-	TRBD1	TRBJ1-2	15	TGTGCCAGCAGCTCCGTTCGACAGGGGGACTATGGCTACACCTTC	CASSSVRQGDYGYTF
TRBV10-3	-	-	TRBJ1-1	15	TGTGCCATCAGTGAGGTCAGGGGACGGAACACTGAAGCTTTCTTT	CAISEVRGRNTEAFF
TRBV5-1	-	-	TRBJ2-3	14	TGCGCCAGCAGGCGGGGCCCTAGCACAGATACGCAGTATTTT	CASRRGPSTDTQYF
TRBV19	-	-	TRBJ1-1	12	TGTGCCAGTAGTGTTTTAGGGGGGGAAGCTTTCTTT	CASSVLGGEAFF
TRBV12-5	few	TRBD1	TRBJ2-2	18	TGTGCTAGTGGTTTGGTACTTCATGACAGGGCGAACACCGGGGAGCTGTTTTTT	CASGLVLHDRANTGELFF
TRBV5-1	-	TRBD1	TRBJ1-2	15	TGCGCCAGCAGCTTGGCCCGCGGGACAGTTGGTGGCTACACCTTC	CASSLARGTVGGYTF
TRBV9	-	TRBD1	TRBJ1-4	15	TGTGCCAGCAGCGCACAACCCCCGGGACAGGGTAGACTGTTTTTT	CASSAQPPGQGRLFF
TRBV5-1	few	TRBD1	TRBJ1-2	14	TGCGCCAGCAGCTTGGACCGACAGGGCTTTGGCTACACCTTC	CASSLDRQGFGYTF
TRBV2	-	-	TRBJ2-7	11	TGTGCCAGCGGGAGCTCCTACGAGCAGTACTTC	CASGSSYEQYF
TRBV15	-	-	TRBJ2-5	15	TGTGCCACCAGCAGAGATAAACACCCCCAAGAGACCCAGTACTTC	CATSRDKHPQETQYF
TRBV10-1	few	-	TRBJ2-7	14	TGCGCCAGCAGTGAGTCCAGACCTCCCTACGAGCAGTACTTC	CASSESRPPYEQYF
TRBV7-3	-	-	TRBJ2-1	13	TGTGCCAGCAGCTCCATAAGTTACTGGGAGAAGTTCTTC	CASSSISYWEKFF
TRBV6-6	-	TRBD1	TRBJ1-2	15	TGTGCCAGCAGTTACTTAAGGGACAGGGGATCAGGCTACACCTTC	CASSYLRDRGSGYTF
TRBV6-6	-	-	TRBJ2-7	14	TGTGCCAGCAGTTACTCTCCAGGGTACTACGAGCAGTACTTC	CASSYSPGYYEQYF
TRBV5-1	-	-	TRBJ1-1	13	TGCGCCAGCAGCCCAAACAGGTTGACTGAAGCTTTCTTT	CASSPNRLTEAFF
TRBV9	once	-	TRBJ1-6	15	TGTGCCAGCAGCGTAGAGACGGAATATAATTCACCCCTCCACTTT	CASSVETEYNSPLHF
TRBV18	-	TRBD2	TRBJ2-1	15	TGTGCCAGCTTACGACTAGCGGGGGGGCAGAGTGAGCAGTTCTTC	CASLRLAGGQSEQFF
TRBV28	-	-	TRBJ2-7	16	TGTGCCAGCAGTACCCTTGACAGACACCTATACTACGAGCAGTACTTC	CASSTLDRHLYYEQYF
TRBV2	few	-	TRBJ1-4	11	TGTGCCAGCAGTCAATGGGAAAAACTGTTTTTT	CASSQWEKLFF
TRBV7-9	-	-	TRBJ2-5	14	TGTGCCACCTTAATGTCCAGTTGGGGAGAGACCCAGTACTTC	CATLMSSWGETQYF
TRBV10-3	few	-	TRBJ2-7	12	TGTGCCATCAGTGAGTTAGCGGACCGACAGTACTTC	CAISELADRQYF
TRBV6-6	-	-	TRBJ1-1	16	TGTGCCAGCAGTCCTCGGGGAGCAAGTCTGAACACTGAAGCTTTCTTT	CASSPRGASLNTEAFF
TRBV5-4	-	TRBD2	TRBJ2-5	16	TGTGCCAGCAGCCCCTACCTACTAGCGGGGGTGGAGACCCAGTACTTC	CASSPYLLAGVETQYF
TRBV28	-	TRBD1	TRBJ1-2	14	TGTGCCAGCATGACAGGGGGGAACCACTATGGCTACACCTTC	CASMTGGNHYGYTF
TRBV29-1	few	TRBD1	TRBJ1-2	13	TGCAGCGTTGCGGACAGGGGGCGCGAGGGCTACACCTTC	CSVADRGREGYTF
TRBV5-1	-	TRBD1	TRBJ2-4	14	TGCGCCAGCAGCTTGGTTCAGGGGGCGGACATTCAGTACTTC	CASSLVQGADIQYF
TRBV9	-	-	TRBJ2-5	13	TGTGCCAGCAGGGGTTATCGGGAGGAGACCCAGTACTTC	CASRGYREETQYF
TRBV9	-	-	TRBJ2-5	15	TGTGCCAGCAGCGTAGTTGAAGGGGCCGTCGGGACCCAGTACTTC	CASSVVEGAVGTQYF
TRBV7-2	-	-	TRBJ1-1	16	TGTGCCAGCAGCTTAGCGAGGGGTAGGGGGAACACTGAAGCTTTCTTT	CASSLARGRGNTEAFF
TRBV5-1	-	-	TRBJ2-3	12	TGCGCCAGCAGCACAGGGATGGATACGCAGTATTTT	CASSTGMDTQYF
TRBV11-3	-	TRBD1	TRBJ2-2	16	TGTGCCAGCAGCCTGGGACAGGCTCCGGACACCGGGGAGCTGTTTTTT	CASSLGQAPDTGELFF
TRBV5-1	-	-	TRBJ2-7	12	TGCGCCAGCAGCTTGGACCTGGTCGAGCAGTACTTC	CASSLDLVEQYF
TRBV18	-	-	TRBJ2-3	14	TGTGCCAGCTCACTCGGCTCTAGCACAGATACGCAGTATTTT	CASSLGSSTDTQYF
TRBV15	-	-	TRBJ2-5	14	TGTGCCACCAGCAGAGAAGGCGGGTGGGAGACCCAGTACTTC	CATSREGGWETQYF
TRBV18	-	-	TRBJ2-1	14	TGTGCCAGCTCACCACGGGGCTCCTACAATGAGCAGTTCTTC	CASSPRGSYNEQFF
TRBV29-1	-	TRBD2	TRBJ2-7	14	TGCAGCGTTGAAGATGGGCGGGAGGGCTACGAGCAGTACTTC	CSVEDGREGYEQYF
TRBV6-6	-	TRBD2	TRBJ2-1	16	TGTGCCAGCAGTTACTCGGGTCTAGCGGGGGGTGGTGAGCAGTTCTTC	CASSYSGLAGGGEQFF
TRBV10-3	-	TRBD1	TRBJ2-3	15	TGTGCCATCAGGGGCGACAGGGTCGGCACAGATACGCAGTATTTT	CAIRGDRVGTDTQYF
TRBV4-1	-	-	TRBJ1-2	15	TGCGCCAGCAGCCAAGCCGATCGTCCCGGCTATGGCTACACCTTC	CASSQADRPGYGYTF
TRBV9	-	TRBD2	TRBJ2-2	15	TGTGCCAGCAGCGTTAGCGGGGGCCGCACCGGGGAGCTGTTTTTT	CASSVSGGRTGELFF
TRBV29-1	-	-	TRBJ2-7	13	TGCAGCGTTGCGACAGGTCGGACCTACGAGCAGTACTTC	CSVATGRTYEQYF